The 27 T cell receptor beta chains below come from one sample, sequenced in a study of shared clonotypes between healthy human individuals. The table came from immunoSEQ multiplex PCR; TCRdb's copy has only in-frame clones and leaves some out. The sample carries about 1 million clones, under 80% recorded once. Sequenced material: memory CD4+ T cells sorted from blood. This sample's subset: CD45RA-negative fraction. These receptors were obtained from a man aged 18 to 29 in good health.

This sequence joins TRBV6-1 and TRBJ1-2; D gene ambiguous. The germline V and J ends were trimmed by 5 bases and 2 bases, with 9 bases remaining between them. The CDR3 has 13 residues. CDR1 is MNHNS, CDR2 SASEGT, per germline. CDR3 amino acids: CASSPTENYGYTF. The CDR3 DNA is TGTGCCAGCAGTCCCACAGAGAACTATGGCTACACCTTC.

This clone has a single count. The chain joins TRBV23-1 to TRBJ2-1; no firm D call. TRBV23-1 is marked as an open reading frame, function uncertain. Trimming cost V 9 bases and J 9 bases, with 12 bases left between them. The CDR3 runs 11 residues. This CDR3 reads CASGRSREQFF. The CDR3 nucleotides are TGCGCCAGTGGGCGCTCCCGTGAGCAGTTCTTC.

The chain couples TRBV18 to TRBJ1-1; D ambiguous. Germline V lookup: CDR1 KGHSH, CDR2 LQKENI. V gave up 1 base and J gave up 3 bases, with 12 bases separating them. The CDR3 runs 15 residues. The CDR3: CASSPQEVRDTEAFF. Here the CDR3 DNA reads TGTGCCAGCTCACCACAGGAGGTTCGGGACACTGAAGCTTTCTTT.

The rearrangement joins TRBV7-2 to TRBJ2-7, with 8 bases that match TRBD2. Germline V lookup: CDR1 SGHTA, CDR2 FQGNSA. With 1 base clipped from V and 1 base from J, the junction kept 6 bases outside the gene matches. The CDR3 is made up of 16 amino acids. The CDR3 region is CASSLVGLAISYEQYF. CDR3 nucleotides: TGTGCCAGCAGCTTAGTCGGACTAGCAATATCCTACGAGCAGTACTTC.

This clone has only a few counts. J is TRBJ1-2 and V is TRBV6-1; 7 nucleotides align to TRBD1. CDR3 length: 15 residues. Germline V gene lookup returns CDR1 MNHNS and CDR2 SASEGT. Trimming at V came to 2 bases and at J to 2 bases, leaving 5 bases not matched to a gene. The CDR3 here is CASSERTGPNYGYTF. In DNA form, the CDR3 reads TGTGCCAGCAGTGAAAGGACAGGTCCAAACTATGGCTACACCTTC.

The chain has TRBV25-1 and TRBJ2-1; D possibly uses TRBD1 or TRBD2 (5 bases each). Trimming pared 7 bases from V and 0 bases from J, leaving 13 bases between. The germline gives CDR1 MGHDK, CDR2 SYGVNS. This CDR3 spans 15 amino acids. The CDR3 is CASMGVSSSYNEQFF. CDR3 bases: TGTGCCAGCATGGGGGTATCTAGCTCCTACAATGAGCAGTTCTTC.

This chain uses TRBV7-2 with TRBJ1-2; TRBD1 aligns across 10 bases. This CDR3 is 15 amino acids long. Germline V CDR1 and CDR2: SGHTA, FQGNSA. Losses at the gene ends were 5 bases for V and 4 bases for J; bases not matched to a gene: 7. CDR3 in amino acids: CASSPGTGALYGYTF. The CDR3 nucleotides are TGTGCCAGCAGCCCCGGGACAGGGGCACTCTATGGCTACACCTTC.

This clone was seen only a few times. The genes are TRBV28 and TRBJ2-7; perhaps TRBD2 as D (5 bases). From germline, CDR1 is MDHEN and CDR2 SYDVKM. V was clipped by 6 bases and J by 2 bases, with 17 bases between them. The CDR3 spans 15 residues. This CDR3 reads CASSNPPERAYEQYF. The CDR3 nucleotides read TGTGCCAGCAGCAATCCCCCGGAGAGGGCCTACGAGCAGTACTTC. Based on the CDR3 plus reference TRBV28 and TRBJ2-7, the full variable domain is DVKVTQSSRYLVKRTGEKVFLECVQDMDHENMFWYRQDPGLGLRLIYFSYDVKMKEKGDIPEGYSVSREKKERFSLILESASTNQTSMYLCASSNPPERAYEQYFGPGTRLTVT.

This chain links TRBV2 with TRBJ1-3; unclear D gene. This CDR3 has 13 residues. Between the trimmed V and J ends, which lost 7 bases and 0 bases, there was a span of 7 bases. The germline gives CDR1 SNHLY, CDR2 FYNNEI. CDR3 bases: TGTGCCAGCAATCCTCTCTCTGGAAACACCATATATTTT. Translating it yields CASNPLSGNTIYF.

J is TRBJ2-5 and V is TRBV18, with TRBD1 identical over 7 bases. There are 15 residues in the CDR3. The trim removed 3 bases at V and 6 bases at J, leaving 10 bases unmatched. CDR1 KGHSH and CDR2 LQKENI come from the germline V gene. The CDR3 protein is CASSPQQGLGKTQYF. The CDR3 DNA reads TGTGCCAGCTCACCTCAACAGGGGTTAGGCAAGACCCAGTACTTC. The full variable domain, with the rest looked up from reference TRBV18 and TRBJ2-5, is NAGVMQNPRHLVRRRGQEARLRCSPMKGHSHVYWYRQLPEEGLKFMVYLQKENIIDESGMPKERFSAEFPKEGPSILRIQQVVRGDSAAYFCASSPQQGLGKTQYFGPGTRLLVL.

The chain's CDR3 is CASSRQPRGWDNNSPLHF. In DNA form, the CDR3 reads TGTGCCAGCAGCCGCCAACCACGGGGGTGGGACAATAATTCACCCCTCCACTTT. The chain links TRBV7-3 to TRBJ1-6, with D possibly TRBD1 on 6 matching bases. Germline V lookup: CDR1 SGHTA, CDR2 FQGTGA. The CDR3 has 18 amino acids. V was pared by 5 bases and J by 5 bases, with 22 bases between.

The rearrangement links TRBV15 to TRBJ2-4, with 9 bases lining up with TRBD1. This CDR3 contains 17 residues. Germline V gene lookup returns CDR1 LNHNV and CDR2 YYDKDF (reference sequence). V trimming: 2 bases; J trimming: 7 bases; junction bases outside the gene matches: 12. The CDR3 protein is CATSRPIAGTGKNIQYF. CDR3 nucleotides: TGTGCCACCAGCAGACCTATTGCCGGGACAGGGAAGAACATTCAGTACTTC.

J is TRBJ1-2 and V is TRBV19, with a tentative D call TRBD1 (5 bases). Trimming took 3 bases from V and 6 from J, leaving 11 bases between them. The germline CDR1 and CDR2 sequences are LNHDA and SQIVND (reference sequence). This CDR3 is 13 amino acids long. The CDR3 sequence is CASSIQGFDGYTF. In DNA form, the CDR3 reads TGTGCCAGTAGTATCCAGGGCTTCGATGGCTACACCTTC.

The chain combines TRBV4-3 with TRBJ2-5; D unclear. V gave up 0 bases and J gave up 3 bases, with 11 bases separating them. The CDR3 consists of 15 residues. Germline CDR1 and CDR2: LGHNA and YSLEER. The CDR3 DNA sequence: TGCGCCAGCAGCCAAGATCTTGGTCAAAAAGAGACCCAGTACTTC. Amino acid sequence: CASSQDLGQKETQYF.

Details on this clone: Other nucleotide sequences from this sample produce the same CDR3. The rearrangement uses TRBV27 and TRBJ2-3, with D unresolved. Looked up from germline, CDR1 is MNHEY and CDR2 is SMNVEV (reference sequence). Trimming removed 3 bases from V and 1 base from J, with 5 bases in between. This CDR3 is built from 13 residues. CDR3 amino acids: CASSFGGTDTQYF. The CDR3 bases are TGTGCCAGCAGTTTTGGGGGCACAGATACGCAGTATTTT.

This chain links TRBV5-8 with TRBJ1-1; weak D call: TRBD1 (5 bases). This CDR3 region has 16 residues. Trimming shortened V by 0 bases and J by 6 bases, and 18 bases separated the two germline ends. Germline V gene lookup returns CDR1 SGHTS and CDR2 YDEGEE. CDR3 region: CASSLVLRGAGSEAFF. In DNA form, the CDR3 reads TGTGCCAGCAGCTTGGTTTTGAGGGGCGCGGGGTCTGAAGCTTTCTTT.

This chain connects TRBV13 to TRBJ2-1, with TRBD1 as a possible D gene (5 bases). This CDR3 has 15 amino acids. V was clipped by 3 bases and J by 4 bases, with 13 bases between them. Per germline, CDR1 PRHDT and CDR2 FYEKMQ (reference sequence). As DNA, the CDR3 is TGTGCCAGCAGCTTCGGCAGGGTGGGATACAATGAGCAGTTCTTC. Residues: CASSFGRVGYNEQFF.

In this sample, this clone turned up many times. Other DNA sequences in this specimen translate into the identical CDR3. The chain combines TRBV6-6 with TRBJ1-1; D uncertain. Germline V CDR1 and CDR2: MNHNY, SVGAGI (reference sequence). The CDR3 is made up of 14 amino acids. V lost 0 bases and J lost 1, with 6 bases in between. The CDR3 DNA is TGTGCCAGCAGTTACTCCGCGGGGAACACTGAAGCTTTCTTT. Translated: CASSYSAGNTEAFF.

This clone has a handful of counts. The J gene is TRBJ1-6, the V gene TRBV7-9; 7 positions agree with TRBD1. J gave up 8 bases and V 5 bases, and 9 bases lay outside the gene matches. CDR1 is SEHNR, CDR2 FQNEAQ, per germline (reference sequence). This CDR3 is 15 amino acids long. In DNA form, the CDR3 reads TGTGCCAGCAGCCCCACACAGGGGAATTATTCACCCCTCCACTTT. Translation: CASSPTQGNYSPLHF. Looking up the rest from reference TRBV7-9 and TRBJ1-6 gives the full variable domain: DTGVSQNPRHKITKRGQNVTFRCDPISEHNRLYWYRQTLGQGPEFLTYFQNEAQLEKSRLLSDRFSAERPKGSFSTLEIQRTEQGDSAMYLCASSPTQGNYSPLHFGNGTRLTVT.

The V and J genes are TRBV29-1 and TRBJ1-1; D may be TRBD1 (5 bases). CDR1 is SQVTM, CDR2 ANQGSEA, per germline. The CDR3 is made up of 13 amino acids. Trimming left V 2 bases short and J 8 bases short, with 15 bases between. In DNA, the CDR3 is TGCAGCGTTGAATCAGGGCGTGTTTCCGAAGCTTTCTTT. Translated, it gives CSVESGRVSEAFF.

The chain carries TRBV7-2 and TRBJ2-5, with 8 nucleotides matching TRBD1. The CDR3 has 14 amino acids. V lost 6 bases, J lost 5 bases, and 8 bases stayed unmatched. Germline CDR1 and CDR2: SGHTA and FQGNSA. The CDR3 DNA reads as TGTGCCAGCAGTACCCAGGGGGCGGGGGAGACCCAGTACTTC. This codes for CASSTQGAGETQYF. Full variable domain (outside the CDR3, taken from reference TRBV7-2 and TRBJ2-5): GAGVSQSPSNKVTEKGKDVELRCDPISGHTALYWYRQSLGQGLEFLIYFQGNSAPDKSGLPSDRFSAERTGGSVSTLTIQRTQQEDSAVYLCASSTQGAGETQYFGPGTRLLVL.

The chain carries TRBV10-3 and TRBJ1-1, with 8 positions matching TRBD1. CDR3 length: 12 amino acids. Germline trimming cut 7 bases from V and 3 bases from J; bases unmatched to any gene: 1. Germline CDR1 is ENHRY and CDR2 is SYGVKD. The CDR3 DNA reads as TGTGCCATCAAGGGACAGGACACTGAAGCTTTCTTT. It codes for CAIKGQDTEAFF.

The V and J genes are TRBV7-2 and TRBJ2-7, with 7 bases matching TRBD1. This CDR3 contains 15 residues. V gave up 6 bases and J gave up 7 bases; unmatched junction bases: 15. From germline, CDR1 is SGHTA and CDR2 FQGNSA. The CDR3 DNA sequence: TGTGCCAGCAGAAAAAAAGAGCAGGGGGTGGGAGAGCAGTACTTC. This sequence encodes CASRKKEQGVGEQYF.

In its sample, this clone was seen a few times. This sequence joins TRBV2 and TRBJ1-2; D may be TRBD1 (5 bases). The germline CDR1 and CDR2 sequences are SNHLY and FYNNEI. Trimming pared 6 bases from V and 6 bases from J, leaving 14 bases between. The CDR3 spans 13 residues. The CDR3 coding sequence is TGTGCCAGCAGCCCGAATACGGGGGATGGCTACACCTTC. Its translation: CASSPNTGDGYTF. Full variable domain (missing parts from reference TRBV2 and TRBJ1-2): EPEVTQTPSHQVTQMGQEVILRCVPISNHLYFYWYRQILGQKVEFLVSFYNNEISEKSEIFDDQFSVERPDGSNFTLKIRSTKLEDSAMYFCASSPNTGDGYTFGSGTRLTVV.

This chain links TRBV7-8 with TRBJ2-7; tentative D call: TRBD2 (7 bases). There are 16 residues in the CDR3. Trimming shortened V by 1 base and J by 0 bases, and 13 bases separated the two germline ends. Germline lookup yields CDR1 SGHVS and CDR2 FQNEAQ. The CDR3 region is CASSLVGGQFSYEQYF. Here the CDR3 DNA reads TGTGCCAGCAGCTTAGTGGGGGGGCAGTTCTCCTACGAGCAGTACTTC.

J is TRBJ2-5 and V is TRBV7-2, with D uncertain. CDR1 is SGHTA and CDR2 is FQGNSA in the germline V gene. Deletions cut 5 bases from V and 4 bases from J, with 11 bases between. The CDR3 spans 13 residues. The CDR3 nucleotides are TGTGCCAGCAGCCCCAGGATCCCAGAGACCCAGTACTTC. It codes for CASSPRIPETQYF.

This clone occurred a few times. This chain connects TRBV29-1 to TRBJ1-1; D ambiguous. V was cut by 0 bases and J by 5 bases, with 16 bases left in between. The CDR3 is 15 residues long. Germline-derived CDR1 and CDR2 are SQVTM and ANQGSEA. DNA of the CDR3: TGCAGCGTTGAAGATGGTGGGTGGTCTGGAACTGAAGCTTTCTTT. Amino acid sequence: CSVEDGGWSGTEAFF.